This T cell receptor beta chain was identified in a study of CD8 T cells in ankylosing spondylitis. Quantitative 5'-RACE with molecular barcodes was used to make the TCR beta libraries. TCRdb reprocessed the 5' RACE reads via MiXCR and lists one record per CDR3 protein. The sample lists approximately 520,000 distinct CDR3 sequences, over 4% occurring once. This clonotype was found many times. Its antigen is unknown. Germline V gene lookup returns CDR1 LGHNA and CDR2 YNFKEQ. The length of the CDR3 is 14 residues. The V gene lost 0 bases and the J gene lost 0 bases, with 3 bases spanning the gap. Overall study findings and caveats: A subset of motif variants has previously been described in the synovial fluid and blood of reactive arthritis. Within ankylosing spondylitis blood, a TCR beta motif made up of eight or nine highly homologous variants appeared to be characteristic. Clones linked to the disease showed a CD8+ phenotype. They occurred at relatively low frequencies in peripheral blood. Clones linked to disease were reported to show significant enrichment in matched ankylosing spondylitis synovial fluid.

This sequence originates from a male donor with ankylosing spondylitis. The source material was blood, either unsorted or a sorted T cell fraction (not recorded which). This chain links TRBV4-2 with TRBJ1-3; D is unresolved. The CDR3 region is CASSQDPSGNTIYF. In DNA, the CDR3 is TGTGCCAGCAGCCAAGATCCCTCTGGAAACACCATATATTTT.